This is a list of T cell receptor beta chains from one sample in a study of cytomegalovirus exposure and HLA in healthy donors. Assay: immunoSEQ multiplex PCR; the TCRdb copy retains only in-frame clones and omits some. Found here are 150,000 to 250,000 clones, around 80% of them singletons; the top ten hold 4.4%. Input material: PBMCs. The receptor source for this set is a woman aged 25 to 45 in good health and CMV-seropositive. CDR3s include the opening cysteine and the closing phenylalanine or tryptophan. The order of the fields is CDR3 protein, CDR3 DNA, D gene, J gene, V gene, clone size. A D gene is named only where the DNA matches it firmly. Clone size is not always given. Where it is, it says once, few, many or a class for expanded clones.

cdr3_aa: CASSLLQAGAYNEQFF; cdr3_nt: TGTGCCAGCAGCTTGCTCCAAGCGGGGGCCTACAATGAGCAGTTCTTC; d_call: TRBD2; j_call: TRBJ2-1; v_call: TRBV7-9; clone_size: -
cdr3_aa: CASGRRGWDGYTF; cdr3_nt: TGTGCCAGCGGTAGGAGGGGCTGGGACGGCTACACCTTC; d_call: -; j_call: TRBJ1-2; v_call: TRBV21-1; clone_size: -
cdr3_aa: CASSPRGSGADDEQFF; cdr3_nt: TGTGCCAGCAGCCCCCGAGGGAGCGGGGCTGACGATGAGCAGTTCTTC; d_call: TRBD2; j_call: TRBJ2-1; v_call: TRBV7-9; clone_size: -
cdr3_aa: CASSFGREDHEQYF; cdr3_nt: TGTGCCAGCAGCTTTGGCAGGGAGGACCACGAGCAGTACTTC; d_call: -; j_call: TRBJ2-7; v_call: TRBV11-3; clone_size: -
cdr3_aa: CASSRSYGYTF; cdr3_nt: TGTGCCAGTAGCAGAAGCTATGGCTACACCTTC; d_call: -; j_call: TRBJ1-2; v_call: TRBV19; clone_size: -
cdr3_aa: CASATGSLGAYEQYF; cdr3_nt: TGTGCCAGCGCTACAGGGTCCCTTGGGGCCTACGAGCAGTACTTC; d_call: -; j_call: TRBJ2-7; v_call: TRBV28; clone_size: few
cdr3_aa: CASSLEGALGRGEKLFF; cdr3_nt: TGCGCCAGCAGCTTGGAGGGGGCACTTGGCCGAGGTGAAAAACTGTTTTTT; d_call: TRBD1; j_call: TRBJ1-4; v_call: TRBV5-1; clone_size: -
cdr3_aa: CASSLTGDPYNEQFF; cdr3_nt: TGCGCCAGCAGCCTTACAGGGGACCCCTACAATGAGCAGTTCTTC; d_call: TRBD1; j_call: TRBJ2-1; v_call: TRBV5-1; clone_size: -
cdr3_aa: CASSRRHGYSASTDTQYF; cdr3_nt: TGCGCCAGCAGCCGTCGACATGGATATTCAGCTAGCACAGATACGCAGTATTTT; d_call: -; j_call: TRBJ2-3; v_call: TRBV5-1; clone_size: -
cdr3_aa: CASSSRLAGGEGTQYF; cdr3_nt: TGTGCCAGCAGCTCGCGACTAGCGGGGGGCGAAGGTACGCAGTATTTT; d_call: TRBD2; j_call: TRBJ2-3; v_call: TRBV7-9; clone_size: -
cdr3_aa: CASSVGGSSYEQYF; cdr3_nt: TGTGCCAGCAGCGTAGGAGGGTCCTCCTACGAGCAGTACTTC; d_call: -; j_call: TRBJ2-7; v_call: TRBV9; clone_size: -
cdr3_aa: CASRLQGPLFF; cdr3_nt: TGTGCAAGTCGCTTACAGGGGCCGCTGTTCTTC; d_call: -; j_call: TRBJ2-1; v_call: TRBV12-2; clone_size: once
cdr3_aa: CSASQGEKLFF; cdr3_nt: TGCAGTGCTAGTCAGGGGGAAAAACTGTTTTTT; d_call: -; j_call: TRBJ1-4; v_call: TRBV20-1; clone_size: once
cdr3_aa: CATSRVGNSLNTEAFF; cdr3_nt: TGTGCCACCAGCAGAGTCGGGAACAGCTTGAACACTGAAGCTTTCTTT; d_call: -; j_call: TRBJ1-1; v_call: TRBV15; clone_size: -
cdr3_aa: CASRAGSPYEQYF; cdr3_nt: TGCGCCAGCAGGGCCGGGAGCCCCTACGAGCAGTACTTC; d_call: -; j_call: TRBJ2-7; v_call: TRBV5-1; clone_size: -
cdr3_aa: CASAKRGTWETQYF; cdr3_nt: TGTGCCAGCGCCAAAAGGGGGACCTGGGAGACCCAGTACTTC; d_call: -; j_call: TRBJ2-5; v_call: TRBV11-2; clone_size: -
cdr3_aa: CASSQAGLAGYEQFF; cdr3_nt: TGCGCCAGCAGCCAGGCCGGACTAGCCGGCTATGAGCAGTTCTTC; d_call: TRBD2; j_call: TRBJ2-1; v_call: TRBV4-1; clone_size: few
cdr3_aa: CAWNRNSGELFF; cdr3_nt: TGTGCCTGGAACAGAAACTCCGGGGAGCTGTTTTTT; d_call: -; j_call: TRBJ2-2; v_call: TRBV30; clone_size: -
cdr3_aa: CASSERGLRWSHEQYF; cdr3_nt: TGTGCCAGCAGTGAAAGGGGACTCCGGTGGAGCCACGAGCAGTACTTC; d_call: -; j_call: TRBJ2-7; v_call: TRBV2; clone_size: -
cdr3_aa: CASRPRTSMNTEAFF; cdr3_nt: TGTGCCAGCAGGCCAAGGACATCGATGAACACTGAAGCTTTCTTT; d_call: -; j_call: TRBJ1-1; v_call: TRBV7-9; clone_size: -
cdr3_aa: CASSQGYAAGGRKWTDTQYF; cdr3_nt: TGTGCCAGCAGCCAAGGGTATGCAGCGGGGGGGCGGAAGTGGACAGATACGCAGTATTTT; d_call: TRBD2; j_call: TRBJ2-3; v_call: TRBV4-2; clone_size: -
cdr3_aa: CASSQTVQLFYGYTF; cdr3_nt: TGCGCCAGCAGCCAGACAGTGCAACTTTTCTATGGCTACACCTTC; d_call: -; j_call: TRBJ1-2; v_call: TRBV4-3; clone_size: -
cdr3_aa: CASSEAGGLYEQYF; cdr3_nt: TGCGCCAGCAGTGAAGCGGGGGGGCTGTACGAGCAGTACTTC; d_call: TRBD2; j_call: TRBJ2-7; v_call: TRBV10-2; clone_size: -
cdr3_aa: CASSQQPNTEAFF; cdr3_nt: TGTGCCAGCAGCCAACAACCGAACACTGAAGCTTTCTTT; d_call: -; j_call: TRBJ1-1; v_call: TRBV11-2; clone_size: -
cdr3_aa: CASSPRERDRGYNEQFF; cdr3_nt: TGTGCCAGCAGCCCCAGAGAGAGGGACAGGGGGTACAATGAGCAGTTCTTC; d_call: TRBD1; j_call: TRBJ2-1; v_call: TRBV7-9; clone_size: -
cdr3_aa: CASGGGAGGGDIQYF; cdr3_nt: TGTGCCAGCGGGGGGGGCGCAGGCGGGGGGGACATTCAGTACTTC; d_call: TRBD2; j_call: TRBJ2-4; v_call: TRBV2; clone_size: few
cdr3_aa: CASSLGLGDEKLFF; cdr3_nt: TGTGCCAGCAGCTTGGGGTTAGGGGATGAAAAACTGTTTTTT; d_call: -; j_call: TRBJ1-4; v_call: TRBV13; clone_size: -
cdr3_aa: CASSLVADYNEQFF; cdr3_nt: TGCGCCAGCAGCTTGGTTGCGGACTACAATGAGCAGTTCTTC; d_call: -; j_call: TRBJ2-1; v_call: TRBV5-1; clone_size: -
cdr3_aa: CASSHLAGGPNTGELFF; cdr3_nt: TGCGCCAGCAGCCACCTAGCGGGAGGACCGAACACCGGGGAGCTGTTTTTT; d_call: TRBD2; j_call: TRBJ2-2; v_call: TRBV4-1; clone_size: few
cdr3_aa: CASSPGLAGGSTDTQYF; cdr3_nt: TGTGCCAGCTCACCGGGACTAGCGGGAGGTAGCACAGATACGCAGTATTTT; d_call: TRBD2; j_call: TRBJ2-3; v_call: TRBV18; clone_size: -
cdr3_aa: CASSGLDSDTQYF; cdr3_nt: TGTGCCAGCAGCGGACTAGACTCAGATACGCAGTATTTT; d_call: TRBD2; j_call: TRBJ2-3; v_call: TRBV2; clone_size: -
cdr3_aa: CASSVAQGRETQYF; cdr3_nt: TGTGCCAGCAGCGTAGCCCAGGGAAGAGAGACCCAGTACTTC; d_call: -; j_call: TRBJ2-5; v_call: TRBV9; clone_size: -